These T cell receptor beta chains were read from a single sample in a study of CD4 T cells in relation to SARS-CoV-2 and coronaviruses. Generated by immunoSEQ multiplex PCR, the TCRdb table keeps only in-frame clones and is missing some. Of some 65,000 clones in the sample, over 80% were seen once. Sequenced sample: memory CD4+ T cells from PBMCs. Receptors originate from a human donor in good health. CDR3s include the opening cysteine and the closing phenylalanine or tryptophan. The D gene is left open where the match is weak. A clone size is listed for some rows: how often the clone was seen (once, few, many), or a class if it is expanded.

j_call clone_size d_call v_call cdr3_aa cdr3_nt
TRBJ2-7 - - TRBV5-6 CASSLGTYEQYF TGTGCCAGCAGCTTGGGGACCTACGAGCAGTACTTC
TRBJ2-3 - TRBD2 TRBV11-2 CASSLWASGGAADTQYF TGTGCCAGCAGCTTATGGGCTAGCGGGGGGGCCGCAGATACGCAGTATTTT
TRBJ2-1 - - TRBV5-1 CASSLGAPEQFF TGCGCCAGCAGCTTAGGAGCACCTGAGCAGTTCTTC
TRBJ1-1 - - TRBV6-1 CASSDGPGLDRAEAFF TGTGCCAGCAGTGACGGGCCAGGGTTGGATCGAGCTGAAGCTTTCTTT
TRBJ2-1 - - TRBV5-1 CASSLGGAAYNEQFF TGCGCCAGCAGCTTGGGGGGGGCCGCGTACAATGAGCAGTTCTTC
TRBJ1-4 - - TRBV18 CASSPQGRDEKLFF TGTGCCAGCTCACCACAGGGTCGGGATGAAAAACTGTTTTTT
TRBJ1-2 - TRBD1 TRBV5-1 CASSLGTGDGYTF TGCGCCAGCAGCCTTGGGACAGGGGATGGCTACACCTTC
TRBJ1-5 - - TRBV19 CASSRTVRNQPQHF TGTGCCAGTAGTCGGACAGTACGGAATCAGCCCCAGCATTTT
TRBJ2-1 - TRBD2 TRBV5-1 CASRRTSGLNNEQFF TGCGCCAGCAGGAGGACTAGCGGGTTAAACAATGAGCAGTTCTTC
TRBJ1-2 - - TRBV5-4 CASSFPGPRQGADYGYTF TGTGCCAGCAGCTTTCCAGGCCCCCGGCAGGGTGCGGACTACGGCTACACCTTC
TRBJ1-6 - - TRBV10-3 CAISEDEGSPLHF TGTGCCATCAGTGAGGACGAGGGTTCACCCCTCCACTTT
TRBJ1-1 - TRBD1 TRBV7-9 CASSRQGADTEAFF TGTGCCAGCAGCAGACAGGGGGCCGATACTGAAGCTTTCTTT
TRBJ2-1 - TRBD1 TRBV19 CASSMGQGHNEQFF TGTGCCAGTAGTATGGGACAGGGTCACAATGAGCAGTTCTTC
TRBJ1-3 - TRBD1 TRBV7-2 CASRPDRGRNTIYF TGTGCCAGCAGACCGGACAGGGGAAGAAACACCATATATTTT
TRBJ2-1 - - TRBV28 CASGVAVSYNEQFF TGTGCCAGCGGGGTGGCCGTATCCTACAATGAGCAGTTCTTC
TRBJ1-5 - TRBD1 TRBV12-3/TRBV12-4 CASGTVNQPQHF TGTGCCAGCGGGACAGTCAATCAGCCCCAGCATTTT
TRBJ2-1 - TRBD1 TRBV29-1 CSAAGQGIGEQFF TGCAGCGCCGCGGGACAGGGGATCGGCGAGCAGTTCTTC
TRBJ2-7 - TRBD1 TRBV5-1 CASSSLSGTADYEQYF TGCGCCAGCAGCTCGTTATCCGGGACAGCGGACTACGAGCAGTACTTC
TRBJ2-7 - TRBD2 TRBV20-1 CSASPSGMSDEQYF TGCAGTGCTAGTCCTAGCGGGATGTCCGACGAGCAGTACTTC
TRBJ1-2 - - TRBV10-3 CAISESAAADGYTF TGTGCCATCAGTGAGTCGGCGGCAGCCGATGGCTACACCTTC
TRBJ2-1 - TRBD2 TRBV11-3 CASSQRGLASSYNEQFF TGTGCCAGCAGCCAAAGGGGACTAGCGAGCTCCTACAATGAGCAGTTCTTC
TRBJ2-7 few - TRBV20-1 CSPDSWTEQYF TGCAGTCCTGACAGCTGGACCGAGCAGTACTTC
TRBJ2-3 - - TRBV6-5 CASSLRVPSTDTQYF TGTGCCAGCAGTTTAAGGGTTCCCAGCACAGATACGCAGTATTTT
TRBJ2-5 - - TRBV19 CASRDSYQETQYF TGTGCCAGTCGAGACAGCTACCAAGAGACCCAGTACTTC
TRBJ1-2 - TRBD1 TRBV3-1/TRBV3-2 CASSQGTGERYGYTF TGTGCCAGCAGCCAAGGAACAGGGGAGAGGTATGGCTACACCTTC
TRBJ1-1 - - TRBV24-1 CATSDRNRDEAFF TGTGCCACCAGTGACCGGAACAGAGACGAAGCTTTCTTT
TRBJ2-6 - TRBD1 TRBV5-1 CASSSTGVGANVLTF TGCGCCAGCAGCTCTACAGGGGTTGGGGCCAACGTCCTGACTTTC
TRBJ1-1 - - TRBV6-4 CASRRVGGRTSEAFF TGTGCCAGCAGGAGGGTGGGGGGTAGGACCTCTGAAGCTTTCTTT
TRBJ2-3 - - TRBV12-3/TRBV12-4 CASRWTDTQYF TGTGCCAGCCGGTGGACGGATACGCAGTATTTT